One T cell receptor beta chain is described in this entry. Generated by immunoSEQ multiplex PCR, the TCRdb table keeps only in-frame clones and is missing some. The sample has tens of thousands of clones, less than 80% seen once. This CDR3 contains 16 residues. Trimming removed 1 base from V and 2 bases from J, with 12 bases in between. CDR1 is MDHEN and CDR2 is SYDVKM in the germline V gene. The data stem from a study of control samples from healthy donors and cancer patients. The sequence was collected from a man aged 55 to 70 with head and neck cancer. The V call is TRBV28, the J call TRBJ1-5, with unresolved D. The sequenced sample was PBMCs. CDR3 amino acids: CASSLLLGQGNQPQHF. The DNA of the CDR3 is TGTGCCAGCAGTTTATTATTGGGTCAGGGCAATCAGCCCCAGCATTTT.